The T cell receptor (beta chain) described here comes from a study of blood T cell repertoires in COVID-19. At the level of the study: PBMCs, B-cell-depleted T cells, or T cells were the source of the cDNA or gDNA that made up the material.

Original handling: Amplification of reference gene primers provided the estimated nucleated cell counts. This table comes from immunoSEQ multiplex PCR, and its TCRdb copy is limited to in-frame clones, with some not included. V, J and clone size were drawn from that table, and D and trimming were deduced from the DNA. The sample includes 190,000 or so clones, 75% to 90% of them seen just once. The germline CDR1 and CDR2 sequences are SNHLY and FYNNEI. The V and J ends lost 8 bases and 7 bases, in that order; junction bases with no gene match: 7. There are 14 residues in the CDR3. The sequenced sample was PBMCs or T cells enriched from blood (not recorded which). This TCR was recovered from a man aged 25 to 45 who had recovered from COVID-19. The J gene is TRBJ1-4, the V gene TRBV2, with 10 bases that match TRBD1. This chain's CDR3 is CASSRQGASEKLFF. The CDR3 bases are TGTGCCAGCTCCCGACAGGGGGCGAGTGAAAAACTGTTTTTT.